This entry concerns a single TCR beta chain. Its antigen has not been determined. Nothing much larger sits one base from this clone, and base qualities are not available. V is pruned by 4 bases and J by 0 bases, leaving 4 bases of the junction without a gene match. Counted from cysteine to phenylalanine, this CDR3 has 15 amino acids. Only CDR3 DNA is held: 45 bases, read in frame from base 1. Sequences SGHRS (CDR1) and YFSETQ (CDR2) are obtained from the germline V gene. This sample was taken from a study of long-term antiretroviral therapy in people with HIV (dated by TCRdb to 2022 to 2024). Describing the broader study: The earliest samples were collected roughly a decade before the 2015 WHO recommendation for immediate ART, at a time when ART was usually postponed until CD4 counts fell. Test extractions of a monoclonal T-cell line alongside a few dozen polyclonal samples showed no cross-contamination during QIAcube processing. A total of 192 cryopreserved PBMC samples were contributed to the cohort by 30 adults with confirmed HIV infection, with samples collected serially over a mean of around 6 years (range 1-12). Eleven of the 30 participants with HIV were female. A retrospective serial study tested whether ART initiation and durable HIV suppression were associated with changes in peripheral blood TRB repertoire composition and diversity. On the study overall, not on this receptor specifically: Starting ART was linked to a significant rise in TRB diversity, yet even with long-term ART the diversity remained significantly lower than in transplant donor controls. Narrower CDR3 length ranges were observed in HIV repertoires than in controls, and an antigen-experienced repertoire with only a slight naive shift after ART was suggested by the network structure. The samples span the years 2004 to 2017, and the ART regimens used may be less effective than current regimens. Since PBMC availability was limited, sequencing covered only the TCR beta chain, with no alpha chain pairing. Because cell numbers in pre-ART samples were limited, unsorted PBMC were profiled instead of sorted CD4+ and CD8+ T cells. Expanded TRB clones identified before ART initiation dominated the repertoire at all time points, although this dominance fluctuated and declined in many PLHIV after ART. Inferences about post-ART repertoire changes were limited because no data were available on ART adherence, viral resistance or therapy changes.

The immunoSEQ hsTCRB v3.0 assay was used at survey level resolution to sequence the TRB variable region. A depth of 40,000-50,000 T-cell genomes per sample was targeted for TRB sequencing. Pooled TRB libraries were sequenced on an Illumina MiSeq with a v3 150-cycle kit. For the original study's pipeline: Repertoire analysis was run in R within a reproducible Nextflow workflow that covered QC, data transformation and analysis. LymphoSeq2, an R package for AIRR-Seq data exploration, was used to implement custom analyses. A handful of samples yielding fewer than 5000 total TRB sequences were excluded, leaving approximately 190 analyzed HIV repertoires. Among the 180 to 200 retained HIV repertoires, some 59 were collected before ART initiation and 120 to 130 after ART initiation. Repertoires were downsampled to 5000 TRB nucleotide sequences, with summary statistics averaged over 100 downsampling iterations. The analysis kept only TRB sequences whose CDR3 regions were at least seven amino acids long. A Shannon entropy-derived clonality score and the Gini coefficient were used to measure diversity. Repertoire networks linked the top 5000 CDR3 amino acid sequences whenever two sequences differed by an edit distance of one. For TRB CDR3 amino acid sequences, GLIPH2 was used to predict antigen specificity groups and MHC restriction. To flag known associations with CMV, EBV, HIV or tissue antigens, CDR3 amino acid sequences were compared against VDJdb and McPAS-TCR. Pre-ART, post-ART and control groups were compared with Wilcoxon signed-rank tests and Holm-Bonferroni correction. The source is immuneACCESS, and TCRdb retained only in-frame sequences with V and J called. Part of the clones is not carried over; for the studies checked, unresolved V genes explain less than half of this, and the remainder is unexplained. V and J calls and clone size follow that table, whereas D and trimming were derived from the DNA. The sample table holds fewer than 45,000 clones, of which around 94% were seen once. The ten largest clones add up to about 3.6% of the sample.

Inclusion was restricted to participants for whom at least one PBMC sample before ART initiation and at least two post-ART samples were available. Every participant with HIV received treatment in the United States of America. Before DNA extraction, cryopreserved samples of about 0.9-10 million PBMC were thawed and then washed. At the time of the earliest PBMC sample, participants with HIV were aged between 23 and 54 years. PBMC samples were contributed by each participant from 1-4 timepoints before ART initiation and 2-8 timepoints after ART initiation, with a median of 7 samples. For every participant, serial HIV viral load, CD4+ T-cell count, ART history and demographic data were obtained. A Qiagen kit on a QIAcube was used to extract genomic DNA from unsorted PBMC, with samples processed in batches of 12.

The chain joins TRBV5-1 to TRBJ2-3, with TRBD1 matching 8 junction bases. Source: unsorted PBMCs, taken 4.1 years after starting antiretroviral therapy. This receptor was obtained from a woman aged 50 to 60 with HIV. Here the CDR3 is given as CASSTQGASTDTQYF. The DNA sequence is as follows: TGCGCCAGCAGCACGCAGGGGGCTAGCACAGATACGCAGTATTTT.